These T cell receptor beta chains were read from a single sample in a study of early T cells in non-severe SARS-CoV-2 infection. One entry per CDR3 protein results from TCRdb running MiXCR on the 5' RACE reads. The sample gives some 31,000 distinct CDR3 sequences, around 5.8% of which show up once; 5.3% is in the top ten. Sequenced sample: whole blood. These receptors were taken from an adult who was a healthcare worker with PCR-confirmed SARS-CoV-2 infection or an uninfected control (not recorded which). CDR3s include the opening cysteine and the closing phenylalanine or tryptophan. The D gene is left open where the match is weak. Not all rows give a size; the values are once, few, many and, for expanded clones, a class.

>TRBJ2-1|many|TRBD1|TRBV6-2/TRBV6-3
CASWTGSYNEQFF
TGTGCCAGCTGGACAGGATCCTACAATGAGCAGTTCTTC
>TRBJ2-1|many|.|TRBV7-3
CASSLIGGGGSYNEQFF
TGTGCCAGCAGCTTAATCGGGGGAGGAGGCTCCTACAATGAGCAGTTCTTC
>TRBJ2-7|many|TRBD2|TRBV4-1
CASSQDGLAVQYF
TGCGCCAGCAGCCAAGATGGACTAGCAGTGCAGTACTTC
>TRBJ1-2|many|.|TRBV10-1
CASSAGENYGYTF
TGCGCCAGCAGTGCCGGCGAGAACTATGGCTACACCTTC
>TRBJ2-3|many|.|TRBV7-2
CASSRLGAPDTQYF
TGTGCCAGCAGCCGCCTTGGAGCGCCGGATACGCAGTATTTT
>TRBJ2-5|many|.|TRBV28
CASSQPTTEEETQYF
TGTGCCAGCAGCCAGCCAACGACGGAGGAAGAGACCCAGTACTTC
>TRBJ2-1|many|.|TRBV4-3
CASSQDVTQQFYNEQFF
TGCGCCAGCAGCCAAGATGTTACCCAGCAATTCTACAATGAGCAGTTCTTC
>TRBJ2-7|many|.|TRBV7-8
CASSLRLAVSNEQYF
TGTGCCAGCAGCTTAAGGTTAGCGGTTTCCAACGAGCAGTACTTC
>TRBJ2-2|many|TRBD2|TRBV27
CANSASGRTNTGELFF
TGTGCCAACTCGGCTAGCGGGAGGACGAACACCGGGGAGCTGTTTTTT
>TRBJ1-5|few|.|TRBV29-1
CSVDRGSGQPQHF
TGCAGCGTTGATCGGGGATCAGGGCAGCCCCAGCATTTT
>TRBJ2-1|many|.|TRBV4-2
CASSQEPAGSYNEQFF
TGTGCCAGCAGCCAAGAACCCGCGGGCTCCTACAATGAGCAGTTCTTC
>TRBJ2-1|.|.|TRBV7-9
CASSLWGLERSSYNEQFF
TGTGCCAGCAGCTTATGGGGGCTAGAAAGGAGCTCCTACAATGAGCAGTTCTTC
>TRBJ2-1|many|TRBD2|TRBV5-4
CASSLKTSGLYNEQFF
TGTGCCAGCAGCTTAAAGACTAGCGGGTTGTACAATGAGCAGTTCTTC
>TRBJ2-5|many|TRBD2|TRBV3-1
CASSHDGAGARETQYF
TGTGCCAGCAGCCATGATGGGGCGGGAGCTCGGGAGACCCAGTACTTC
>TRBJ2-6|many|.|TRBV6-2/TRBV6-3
CASSYSGFSGANVLTF
TGTGCCAGCAGTTACTCCGGATTCTCTGGGGCCAACGTCCTGACTTTC
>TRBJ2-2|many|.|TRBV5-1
CASSLVPGVTGELFF
TGCGCCAGCAGCTTGGTACCGGGCGTCACCGGGGAGCTGTTTTTT
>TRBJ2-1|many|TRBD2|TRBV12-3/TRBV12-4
CASSGGTSGNEQFF
TGTGCCAGCAGTGGTGGGACTAGCGGCAATGAGCAGTTCTTC
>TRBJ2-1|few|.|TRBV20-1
CSATPSAPYNEQFF
TGCAGTGCCACCCCTAGCGCGCCCTACAATGAGCAGTTCTTC
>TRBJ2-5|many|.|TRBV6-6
CATAPSVGETQYF
TGTGCCACCGCCCCTAGTGTCGGCGAGACCCAGTACTTC
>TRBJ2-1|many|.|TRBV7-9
CASSPLFEQFF
TGTGCCAGCAGCCCCCTGTTTGAGCAGTTCTTC
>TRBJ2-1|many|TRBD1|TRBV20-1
CSASGTGAYNEQFF
TGCAGTGCTAGTGGGACAGGGGCCTACAATGAGCAGTTCTTC
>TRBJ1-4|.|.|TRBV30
CAWSAPPRQLEKLFF
TGTGCCTGGAGTGCCCCGCCCCGACAGTTGGAAAAACTGTTTTTT
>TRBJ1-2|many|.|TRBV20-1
CSAKGGEALRMSNYGYTF
TGCAGTGCTAAGGGCGGAGAGGCCCTAAGAATGTCTAACTATGGCTACACCTTC
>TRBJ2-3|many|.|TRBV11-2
CASSLASSTDTQYF
TGTGCCAGCAGCTTAGCCTCTTCCACAGATACGCAGTATTTT
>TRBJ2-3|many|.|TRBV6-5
CASSYGGWEDTQYF
TGTGCCAGCAGTTACGGGGGCTGGGAAGATACGCAGTATTTT
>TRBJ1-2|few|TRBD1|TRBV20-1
CRPDRGTYGYTF
TGCAGACCCGACAGGGGGACCTATGGCTACACCTTC
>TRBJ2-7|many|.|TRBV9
CASNGGLSYEQYF
TGTGCCAGCAACGGCGGTCTCTCCTACGAGCAGTACTTC
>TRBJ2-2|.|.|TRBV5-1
CASSPTAGRPGELFF
TGCGCCAGCAGCCCGACAGCAGGGCGGCCCGGGGAGCTGTTTTTT
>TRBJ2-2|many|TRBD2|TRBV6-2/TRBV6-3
CASSLTSGRTGELFF
TGTGCCAGCAGCCTAACTAGCGGGAGAACCGGGGAGCTGTTTTTT
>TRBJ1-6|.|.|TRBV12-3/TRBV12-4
CASSFGSLSSPLHF
TGTGCCAGCAGTTTCGGCAGTTTGAGTTCACCCCTCCACTTT
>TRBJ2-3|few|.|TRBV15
CATSREPGHTDTQYF
TGTGCCACCAGCAGAGAGCCGGGACATACAGATACGCAGTATTTT
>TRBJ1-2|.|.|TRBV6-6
CASSLRQGTYGYTF
TGTGCCAGCAGTTTAAGGCAGGGAACGTATGGCTACACCTTC
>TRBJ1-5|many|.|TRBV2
CASRGLRVKGNQPQHF
TGTGCCAGCAGGGGACTGAGGGTCAAGGGCAATCAGCCCCAGCATTTT
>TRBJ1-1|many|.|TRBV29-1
CSVIQGNTEAFF
TGCAGCGTCATACAGGGGAACACTGAAGCTTTCTTT
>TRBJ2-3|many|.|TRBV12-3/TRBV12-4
CASSWGSRVVDTQYF
TGTGCCAGCAGTTGGGGGTCCAGGGTTGTGGATACGCAGTATTTT
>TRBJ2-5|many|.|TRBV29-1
CSVEQSAGLQTQYF
TGCAGCGTTGAACAGTCTGCGGGGTTACAGACCCAGTACTTC
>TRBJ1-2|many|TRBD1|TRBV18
CASSPKTGFYGYTF
TGTGCCAGCTCACCAAAGACAGGGTTCTATGGCTACACCTTC
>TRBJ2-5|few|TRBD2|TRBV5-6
CASSQQGLGYRETQYF
TGTGCCAGCAGCCAACAGGGACTAGGGTATCGAGAGACCCAGTACTTC
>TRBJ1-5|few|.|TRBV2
CASRVQGGSNQPQHF
TGTGCCAGCAGGGTACAGGGTGGTAGCAATCAGCCCCAGCATTTT
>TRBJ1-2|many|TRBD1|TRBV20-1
CSAGGQGAYGYTF
TGCAGTGCTGGAGGACAGGGGGCGTATGGCTACACCTTC
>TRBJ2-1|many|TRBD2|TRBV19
CASSIHSGRAGEQFF
TGTGCCAGTAGTATTCATAGCGGGAGGGCTGGGGAGCAGTTCTTC
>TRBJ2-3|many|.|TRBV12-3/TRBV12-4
CASSHSFGRTDTQYF
TGTGCCAGCAGTCATTCGTTTGGGCGCACAGATACGCAGTATTTT
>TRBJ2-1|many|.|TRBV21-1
CASSKLPDEQFF
TGTGCCAGCAGCAAATTACCGGATGAGCAGTTCTTC
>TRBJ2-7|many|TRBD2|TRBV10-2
CASSEWLAELPYEQYF
TGCGCCAGCAGTGAGTGGCTAGCGGAGCTGCCATACGAGCAGTACTTC
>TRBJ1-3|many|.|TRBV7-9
CATLQTAPPRGNTIYF
TGTGCCACCCTACAGACCGCCCCACCGCGGGGAAACACCATATATTTT
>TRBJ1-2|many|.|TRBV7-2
CASSLKPGTYGYTF
TGTGCCAGCAGCTTAAAACCGGGAACGTATGGCTACACCTTC
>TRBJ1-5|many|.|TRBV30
CAWSQQLNQPQHF
TGTGCCTGGAGTCAACAGCTTAATCAGCCCCAGCATTTT
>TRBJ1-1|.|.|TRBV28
CASRRGRADTEAFF
TGTGCCAGCCGACGGGGCAGGGCTGACACTGAAGCTTTCTTT
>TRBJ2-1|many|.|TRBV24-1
CATSLKSEQFF
TGTGCCACCAGTCTGAAGAGTGAGCAGTTCTTC
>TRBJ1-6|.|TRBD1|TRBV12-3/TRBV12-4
CASHWTGNNSPLHF
TGTGCCAGCCACTGGACAGGGAATAATTCACCCCTCCACTTT
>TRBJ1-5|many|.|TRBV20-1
CSASGVGQPQHF
TGCAGTGCTAGTGGGGTGGGACAGCCCCAGCATTTT
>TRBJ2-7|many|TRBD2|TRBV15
CATSRATSGTYEQYF
TGTGCCACCAGCAGAGCTACTAGCGGGACCTACGAGCAGTACTTC